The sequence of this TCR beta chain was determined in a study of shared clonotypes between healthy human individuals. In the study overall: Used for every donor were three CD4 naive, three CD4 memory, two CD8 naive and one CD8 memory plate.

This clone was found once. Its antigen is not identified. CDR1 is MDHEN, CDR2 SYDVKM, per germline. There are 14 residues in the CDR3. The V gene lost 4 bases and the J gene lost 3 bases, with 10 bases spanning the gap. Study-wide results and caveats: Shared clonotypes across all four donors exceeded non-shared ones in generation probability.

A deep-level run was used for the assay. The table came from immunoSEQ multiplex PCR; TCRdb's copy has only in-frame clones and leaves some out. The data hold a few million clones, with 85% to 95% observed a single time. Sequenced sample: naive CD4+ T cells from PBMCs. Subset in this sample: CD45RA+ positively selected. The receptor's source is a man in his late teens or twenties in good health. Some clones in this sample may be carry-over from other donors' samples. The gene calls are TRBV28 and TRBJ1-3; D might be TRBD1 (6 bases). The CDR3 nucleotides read TGTGCCAGCAGTTGGGGGCGCGGTGGAAACACCATATATTTT. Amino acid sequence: CASSWGRGGNTIYF.